This T cell receptor beta chain was identified during a study of shared clonotypes between healthy human individuals. Naive-designated CD8 cells lacked CD45RO, were positively enriched for CCR7, and omitted terminally differentiated effector memory CD45RA+ cells. For this clone: Its antigen is not identified.

In the sorted-subset replicate PCRs, around 0.2 ug DNA, 25,000 to 35,000 T cell genomes, was used. Original processing notes: Sequence data from immunoSEQ were junction-only and lacked quality scores; consequently, filtering differed. Sequencing was performed with immunoSEQ multiplex PCR; in TCRdb, only in-frame clones are kept and a portion is missing. That table is the source of V, J and clone size, and D and trimming were worked out from the DNA. The table lists roughly 590,000 clones, roughly 96% of them singletons. General study points: Only blood samples were collected, and tissue repertoires likely differ.

The CDR3 spans 14 residues. Trimming cost V 0 bases and J 5 bases, with 11 bases left between them. Per the germline V gene, CDR1 is SGHNT and CDR2 is YYREEE (reference sequence). This receptor was identified in a woman between 25 and 40 years old in good health. The V call is TRBV5-4, the J call TRBJ1-1; D remains unclear. Specimen: naive CD8+ T cells sorted from blood. CDR3 nucleotides: TGTGCCAGCAGCTTGGAAGACATCGGGACTGAAGCTTTCTTT. Amino acids: CASSLEDIGTEAFF.